Listed below are T cell receptor beta chains from one sample, sequenced in a study of OX40 agonist ivuxolimab in advanced cancers. Clones were sequenced by immunoSEQ multiplex PCR, and TCRdb holds only the in-frame ones, with some missing. The data contain 98,000 or so clones, nearly 90% of them singletons. The sequences come from CD4+ or CD8+ T cells sorted from blood, collected in a trial of the OX40 agonist ivuxolimab. The receptors originated from an adult with an advanced solid tumor such as melanoma, head and neck, liver or kidney cancer. Each CDR3 is given with its conserved first and last residue. Each record gives: clone size, D gene, V gene, J gene, CDR3 DNA, CDR3 protein. The D gene is left open where the match is weak. The listing skips clone size in some rows; elsewhere it reads once, few, many or a size class.

clone size: -; D gene: -; V gene: TRBV4-1; J gene: TRBJ2-1; CDR3 DNA: TGCGCCAGCAGCCTCCAGAGTGGGGGGCGGTACAATGAGCAGTTCTTC; CDR3 protein: CASSLQSGGRYNEQFF
clone size: -; D gene: TRBD1; V gene: TRBV6-5; J gene: TRBJ2-7; CDR3 DNA: TGTGCCAGCAGGGCGGGACAGGCCTACGAGCAGTACTTC; CDR3 protein: CASRAGQAYEQYF
clone size: once; D gene: TRBD2; V gene: TRBV7-2; J gene: TRBJ2-1; CDR3 DNA: TGTGCCAGCAGTAAAGGACTAGCGGGAGTGACTGAGCAGTTCTTC; CDR3 protein: CASSKGLAGVTEQFF
clone size: once; D gene: -; V gene: TRBV15; J gene: TRBJ2-7; CDR3 DNA: TGTGCCACCAGCAGGGTATATTACGAGCAGTACTTC; CDR3 protein: CATSRVYYEQYF
clone size: -; D gene: TRBD1; V gene: TRBV5-1; J gene: TRBJ2-3; CDR3 DNA: TGCGCCAGCCGGACAGGGGGTGCAGATACGCAGTATTTT; CDR3 protein: CASRTGGADTQYF
clone size: -; D gene: TRBD1; V gene: TRBV2; J gene: TRBJ1-2; CDR3 DNA: TGTGCCAGCAGACCGGACAGGTGGGACTATGGCTACACCTTC; CDR3 protein: CASRPDRWDYGYTF
clone size: -; D gene: -; V gene: TRBV2; J gene: TRBJ1-1; CDR3 DNA: TGTGCCAGCAGTTCCGACAGACAGAACACTGAAGCTTTCTTT; CDR3 protein: CASSSDRQNTEAFF
clone size: -; D gene: TRBD2; V gene: TRBV6-5; J gene: TRBJ2-1; CDR3 DNA: TGTGCCAGCAGTTCTGGACTAGTAAGAGGCAATGAGCAGTTCTTC; CDR3 protein: CASSSGLVRGNEQFF
clone size: -; D gene: TRBD1; V gene: TRBV6-5; J gene: TRBJ1-1; CDR3 DNA: TGTGCCAGCGGCAGGGGGCGCAATTCGGGTTTCTTT; CDR3 protein: CASGRGRNSGFF
clone size: -; D gene: -; V gene: TRBV28; J gene: TRBJ1-5; CDR3 DNA: TGTGCCAGCATTCCCCGCCGTTCCTATCAGCCCCAGCATTTT; CDR3 protein: CASIPRRSYQPQHF
clone size: -; D gene: -; V gene: TRBV27; J gene: TRBJ1-3; CDR3 DNA: TGTGCCAGCAGTTTATCGTGGAGGCGATCTGGAAACACCATATATTTT; CDR3 protein: CASSLSWRRSGNTIYF
clone size: -; D gene: -; V gene: TRBV7-3; J gene: TRBJ2-1; CDR3 DNA: TGTGCCAGCAGCTCCGCCCGGGACCATGAGCAGTTCTTC; CDR3 protein: CASSSARDHEQFF
clone size: -; D gene: -; V gene: TRBV7-2; J gene: TRBJ1-3; CDR3 DNA: TGTGCCAGCAGCTTAAGGAGAGTGAACTCTGGAAACACCATATATTTT; CDR3 protein: CASSLRRVNSGNTIYF
clone size: once; D gene: -; V gene: TRBV6-4; J gene: TRBJ1-3; CDR3 DNA: TGTGCCCGGTTGATAGGGGCGAGCTCTGGAAACATCATATATTTT; CDR3 protein: CARLIGASSGNIIYF
clone size: once; D gene: -; V gene: TRBV6-5; J gene: TRBJ2-3; CDR3 DNA: TGTGCCAGCAGTCCTCCGCGGGGAGCCACAGATACGCAGTATTTT; CDR3 protein: CASSPPRGATDTQYF
clone size: -; D gene: -; V gene: TRBV19; J gene: TRBJ1-2; CDR3 DNA: TGTGCCAGCTTTAACTATGGCTACACCTTC; CDR3 protein: CASFNYGYTF
clone size: once; D gene: -; V gene: TRBV30; J gene: TRBJ2-2; CDR3 DNA: TGTGCCTGGAGTGTACAGGCCTACACCGGGGAGCTGTTTTTT; CDR3 protein: CAWSVQAYTGELFF
clone size: -; D gene: TRBD2; V gene: TRBV5-6; J gene: TRBJ2-7; CDR3 DNA: TGTGCCAGCACCCCCGGGGGGGGAAGGTCCTACGAGCAGTACTTC; CDR3 protein: CASTPGGGRSYEQYF
clone size: -; D gene: -; V gene: TRBV7-9; J gene: TRBJ2-3; CDR3 DNA: TGTGCCAGCAGCTTAGCGGGAAGCTCAGATACGCAGTATTTT; CDR3 protein: CASSLAGSSDTQYF
clone size: -; D gene: -; V gene: TRBV11-2; J gene: TRBJ1-3; CDR3 DNA: TGTGCCAGCAGTGTTTCCGACAGCCTCTCTGGAAACACCATATATTTT; CDR3 protein: CASSVSDSLSGNTIYF
clone size: -; D gene: TRBD2; V gene: TRBV2; J gene: TRBJ2-1; CDR3 DNA: TGTGCCAGCAGGATCACTAGCGGGAGTGCAAGGAATGAGCAGTTCTTC; CDR3 protein: CASRITSGSARNEQFF
clone size: -; D gene: TRBD2; V gene: TRBV7-4; J gene: TRBJ2-1; CDR3 DNA: TGTGCCAGCAGCCATTATAGCGGGAGCGATGAGCAGTTCTTC; CDR3 protein: CASSHYSGSDEQFF
clone size: -; D gene: -; V gene: TRBV5-6; J gene: TRBJ1-4; CDR3 DNA: TGTGCCAGCAGCGCGGACGGGCTAGGTGAAAAACTGTTTTTT; CDR3 protein: CASSADGLGEKLFF
clone size: few; D gene: TRBD1; V gene: TRBV10-3; J gene: TRBJ1-5; CDR3 DNA: TGTGCCATCAGTGTAGACAGGGGCAATCAGCCCCAGCATTTT; CDR3 protein: CAISVDRGNQPQHF
clone size: -; D gene: -; V gene: TRBV19; J gene: TRBJ1-1; CDR3 DNA: TGTGCCAGTGGGAACAAGGAGTCTGAAGCTTTCTTT; CDR3 protein: CASGNKESEAFF
clone size: -; D gene: -; V gene: TRBV6-1; J gene: TRBJ1-5; CDR3 DNA: TGTGCCAGCAGTGGTACGTTGGGCAATCAGCCCCAGCATTTT; CDR3 protein: CASSGTLGNQPQHF
clone size: -; D gene: -; V gene: TRBV5-1; J gene: TRBJ2-7; CDR3 DNA: TGCGCCAGCAGCTTTCCGTACGAGCAGTACTTC; CDR3 protein: CASSFPYEQYF
clone size: -; D gene: -; V gene: TRBV4-2; J gene: TRBJ1-2; CDR3 DNA: TGTGCCAGCAGCCAAGATTCACCCAGGGAGTTAGCCTACACCTTC; CDR3 protein: CASSQDSPRELAYTF
clone size: -; D gene: -; V gene: TRBV5-4; J gene: TRBJ2-7; CDR3 DNA: TGTGCCAGCAGCTTGGAGCCGGTCTCCTACGAGCAGTACTTC; CDR3 protein: CASSLEPVSYEQYF
clone size: -; D gene: TRBD1; V gene: TRBV4-2; J gene: TRBJ1-2; CDR3 DNA: TGTGCCAGCAGCCAAGACCCGGGACAGAACTATGGCTACACCTTC; CDR3 protein: CASSQDPGQNYGYTF
clone size: -; D gene: TRBD1; V gene: TRBV7-9; J gene: TRBJ2-3; CDR3 DNA: TGTGCCAGCAGCTCTACAGGGGCTAGCACAGATACGCAGTATTTT; CDR3 protein: CASSSTGASTDTQYF
clone size: -; D gene: TRBD1; V gene: TRBV10-3; J gene: TRBJ1-1; CDR3 DNA: TGTGCCATCAGGGCGGACAGGACCACTGAAGCTTTCTTT; CDR3 protein: CAIRADRTTEAFF
clone size: -; D gene: -; V gene: TRBV5-1; J gene: TRBJ2-3; CDR3 DNA: TGCGCCAGCACCCCGGGCGGGAGCACAGATACGCAGTATTTT; CDR3 protein: CASTPGGSTDTQYF